Below, 5 T cell receptor beta chains from the same sample are listed, as sequenced in a study of Graves' ophthalmopathy and Graves' hyperthyroidism (dated by TCRdb to 2016 to 2019). The sequencing machine was an Illumina HiSeq 2000. TCR beta CDR3 regions were amplified from RNA transcripts for repertoire sequencing. HTBI primers and the Qiagen OneStep RT-PCR kit were used in a first-round RT-PCR, which was followed by a second-round multiplex PCR, size selection and purification. TCRdb trimmed public reads at Q25 via fastp, called clones via MiXCR and kept in-frame beta chains. Rows are unified per CDR3 protein, each entry keeping the most common DNA and genes. This sample holds about 660,000 distinct CDR3 sequences; about 38% were observed only once. The ten most abundant clones make up 2.5% to 3.5% of the sample. Specimen: peripheral blood. Source of these receptors: an adult man with Graves' ophthalmopathy.

This clonotype was observed a few times. This sequence joins TRBV11-2 and TRBJ1-2; 7 nucleotides agree with TRBD1. The CDR3 length is 15 residues. Germline lookup yields CDR1 SGHAT and CDR2 FQNNGV. Trimming took 6 bases from V and 1 from J; bases not matched to a gene: 8. CDR3 protein: CASRSLRGLNYGYTF. DNA of the CDR3: TGTGCCAGCAGGTCTCTAAGGGGGCTTAACTATGGCTACACCTTC.

This clonotype has ten or more counts. The CDR3 coding sequence is TGCGCCAGCAGCTTGGCAGGACAGGTGAACCAAGAGACCCAGTACTTC. Protein: CASSLAGQVNQETQYF. The chain carries TRBV5-1 and TRBJ2-5; TRBD1 matches 7 bases. Germline CDR1 is SGHRS and CDR2 is YFSETQ. The J segment lost 0 bases and the V segment lost 0 bases, leaving 5 bases of the junction unmatched. The CDR3 consists of 16 residues.

This chain joins TRBV20-1 and TRBJ2-5, with D possibly TRBD2 on 7 matching bases. Germline CDR1 and CDR2: DFQATT and SNEGSKA (reference sequence). V gave up 3 bases and J gave up 2 bases, with 19 bases separating them. The CDR3 spans 16 residues. CDR3 DNA sequence: TGCAGTGCTAGGGGGGGGGCTGGGAATCAACAAGAGACCCAGTACTTC. It codes for CSARGGAGNQQETQYF.

The chain couples TRBV5-5 to TRBJ2-6; no firm D call. V was cut by 4 bases and J by 2 bases, with 16 bases left in between. Germline V gives CDR1 SGHKS, CDR2 YYEKEE (reference sequence). There are 17 residues in the CDR3. The CDR3 sequence is CASSPQLAVPGANVLTF. CDR3 nucleotides: TGTGCCAGCAGCCCGCAGTTGGCCGTTCCTGGGGCCAACGTCCTGACTTTC.

V usage is TRBV15 and J usage is TRBJ2-5; 13 bases line up with TRBD2. The germline gives CDR1 LNHNV, CDR2 YYDKDF (reference sequence). V lost 5 bases to trimming and J lost 5 bases; unmatched junction nucleotides: 8. The length of the CDR3 is 16 residues. Here the CDR3 reads CATSPGGLAGVETQYF. In DNA, the CDR3 is TGTGCCACCAGCCCGGGAGGACTAGCGGGAGTGGAGACCCAGTACTTC.